A selection of T cell receptor beta chains follows, all from one sample in a study of blood T cell repertoires in COVID-19. Sequenced by immunoSEQ multiplex PCR; TCRdb stores in-frame clones only, minus some. The data hold roughly 62,000 clones, with over 70% observed a single time. Sequencing was performed on peripheral blood. All receptors come from a man aged 25 to 40 with COVID-19, enrolled during active disease. The CDR3 runs from the conserved cysteine through the conserved F or W. The D gene is left open where the match is weak. Expanded clones are given a class, and other clones once, few, many or no size at all.

TRBV11-3	TRBJ2-3	TRBD2	NA	CASSLGLADRTDTQYF	TGTGCCAGCAGCTTAGGACTAGCGGACCGCACAGATACGCAGTATTTT
TRBV6-4	TRBJ2-7	NA	NA	CASSGINYEQYF	TGTGCCAGCAGCGGGATTAACTACGAGCAGTACTTC
TRBV25-1	TRBJ2-1	TRBD2	NA	CASSDPSGKGNSYNEQFF	TGTGCCAGCAGTGATCCTAGCGGGAAGGGGAACTCCTACAATGAGCAGTTCTTC
TRBV7-9	TRBJ1-5	NA	NA	CASSLRGSNQPQHF	TGTGCCAGCAGCTTAAGGGGATCCAATCAGCCCCAGCATTTT
TRBV28	TRBJ1-4	TRBD1	NA	CASSLWGQGTNEKLFF	TGTGCCAGCAGTTTATGGGGACAGGGGACTAATGAAAAACTGTTTTTT
TRBV2	TRBJ1-2	NA	NA	CASGRDYGYTF	TGTGCCAGCGGCAGGGACTATGGCTACACCTTC
TRBV19	TRBJ2-4	TRBD1	NA	CASSTGQGLQNIQYF	TGTGCCAGTAGTACCGGACAGGGTTTGCAGAACATTCAGTACTTC
TRBV9	TRBJ1-1	NA	few	CASSDSGSIGTEAFF	TGTGCCAGCAGCGACAGTGGTAGTATAGGCACTGAAGCTTTCTTT
TRBV5-1	TRBJ1-4	NA	NA	CASSLAVSTNEKLFF	TGCGCCAGCAGCTTGGCGGTTTCAACTAATGAAAAACTGTTTTTT
TRBV2	TRBJ1-4	TRBD1	NA	CASRADRFNEKLFF	TGTGCCAGCAGGGCGGACAGGTTTAATGAAAAACTGTTTTTT
TRBV4-2	TRBJ2-5	TRBD1	medium-sized	CASSADRGGETQYF	TGTGCCAGCAGCGCGGACAGGGGCGGAGAGACCCAGTACTTC
TRBV6-1	TRBJ1-1	NA	many	CASSEVVTIGTEAFF	TGTGCCAGCAGTGAAGTCGTGACTATCGGGACTGAAGCTTTCTTT
TRBV30	TRBJ1-3	NA	NA	CAWTRGGGGGNTIYF	TGTGCCTGGACCCGGGGTGGGGGAGGAGGAAACACCATATATTTT
TRBV30	TRBJ1-2	NA	NA	CAWRGATSLGYTF	TGTGCCTGGAGAGGGGCGACGTCCCTTGGCTACACCTTC
TRBV20-1	TRBJ2-7	TRBD1	once	CSAGDREEQYF	TGCAGTGCTGGGGACAGGGAGGAGCAGTACTTC
TRBV27	TRBJ2-7	TRBD1	few	CASRELTGAASEQYF	TGTGCCAGCAGGGAGCTGACAGGGGCCGCGTCGGAGCAGTACTTC
TRBV2	TRBJ2-3	NA	few	CATSITPSPDTQYF	TGTGCCACGTCTATTACCCCGAGTCCCGATACGCAGTATTTT
TRBV19	TRBJ1-3	TRBD1	NA	CASSSYRDRVFGNTIYF	TGTGCCAGTAGTTCCTACAGGGACAGGGTGTTTGGAAACACCATATATTTT